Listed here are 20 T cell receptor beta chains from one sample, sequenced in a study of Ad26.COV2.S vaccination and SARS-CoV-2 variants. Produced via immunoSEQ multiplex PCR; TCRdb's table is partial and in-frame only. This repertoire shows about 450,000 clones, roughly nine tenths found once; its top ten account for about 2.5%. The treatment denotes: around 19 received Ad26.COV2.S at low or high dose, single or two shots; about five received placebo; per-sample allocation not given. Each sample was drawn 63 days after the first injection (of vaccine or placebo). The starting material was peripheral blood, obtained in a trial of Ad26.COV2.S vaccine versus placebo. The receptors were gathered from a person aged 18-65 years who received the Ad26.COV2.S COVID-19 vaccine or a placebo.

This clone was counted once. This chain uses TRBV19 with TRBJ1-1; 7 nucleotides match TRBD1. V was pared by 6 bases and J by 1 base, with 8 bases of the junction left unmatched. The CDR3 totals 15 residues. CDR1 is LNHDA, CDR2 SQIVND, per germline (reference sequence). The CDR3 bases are TGTGCCAGTAGAGAGACAGGGTACGGGAACACTGAAGCTTTCTTT. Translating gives CASRETGYGNTEAFF.

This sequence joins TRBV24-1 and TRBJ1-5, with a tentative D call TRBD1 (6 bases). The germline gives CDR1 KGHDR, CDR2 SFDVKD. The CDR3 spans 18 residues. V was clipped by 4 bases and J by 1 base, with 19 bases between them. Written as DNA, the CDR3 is TGTGCCACCAGTGACCATCGCGGTCCAACAGGGAGCAATCAGCCCCAGCATTTT. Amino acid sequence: CATSDHRGPTGSNQPQHF.

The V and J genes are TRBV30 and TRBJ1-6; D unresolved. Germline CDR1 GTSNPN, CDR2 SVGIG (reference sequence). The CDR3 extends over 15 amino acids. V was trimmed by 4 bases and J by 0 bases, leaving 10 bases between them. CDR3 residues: CAWTATVSYNSPLHF. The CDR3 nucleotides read TGTGCCTGGACAGCAACAGTCTCCTATAATTCACCCCTCCACTTT.

As DNA, the CDR3 is TGCGCCAGCAGCCAGCCGGGACAGGGAATTGGTTACACCTTC. It encodes CASSQPGQGIGYTF. The rearrangement links TRBV4-1 to TRBJ1-2, with TRBD1 matching 9 bases. Germline V gives CDR1 MGHRA, CDR2 YSYEKL. V was pared by 3 bases and J by 11 bases, with 10 bases of the junction left unmatched. The length of the CDR3 is 14 residues.

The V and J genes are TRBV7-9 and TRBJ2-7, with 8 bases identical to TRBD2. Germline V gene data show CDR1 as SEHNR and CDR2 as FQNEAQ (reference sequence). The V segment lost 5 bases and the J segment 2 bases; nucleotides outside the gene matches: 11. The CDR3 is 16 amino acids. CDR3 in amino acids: CASSKLRIAGTYEQYF. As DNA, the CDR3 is TGTGCCAGCAGCAAGCTTCGAATAGCGGGGACCTACGAGCAGTACTTC.

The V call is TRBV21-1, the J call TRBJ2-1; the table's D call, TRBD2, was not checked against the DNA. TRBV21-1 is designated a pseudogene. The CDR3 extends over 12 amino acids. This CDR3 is CASSIGGNEQFF. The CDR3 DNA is TGTGCCAGCAGCATCGGGGGGAATGAGCAGTTCTTC.

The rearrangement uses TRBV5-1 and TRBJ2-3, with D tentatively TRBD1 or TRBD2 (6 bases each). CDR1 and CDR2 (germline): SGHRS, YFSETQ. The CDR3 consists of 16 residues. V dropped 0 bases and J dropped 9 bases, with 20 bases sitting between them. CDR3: CASSLAGGTSGETQYF. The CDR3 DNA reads TGCGCCAGCAGCTTGGCCGGGGGCACCTCGGGGGAGACGCAGTATTTT.

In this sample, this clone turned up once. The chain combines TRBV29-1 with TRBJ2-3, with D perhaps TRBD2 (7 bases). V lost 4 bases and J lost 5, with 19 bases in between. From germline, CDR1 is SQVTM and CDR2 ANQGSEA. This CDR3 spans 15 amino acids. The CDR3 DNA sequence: TGCAGCGTTGGCCCTAACGGGGGGCATGGAGATACGCAGTATTTT. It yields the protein CSVGPNGGHGDTQYF.

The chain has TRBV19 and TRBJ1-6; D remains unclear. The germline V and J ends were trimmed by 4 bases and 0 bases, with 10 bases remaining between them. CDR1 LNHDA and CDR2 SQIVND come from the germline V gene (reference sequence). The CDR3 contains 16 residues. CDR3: CASSSPAGSYNSPLHF. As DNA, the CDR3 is TGTGCCAGTAGTAGCCCCGCAGGCTCCTATAATTCACCCCTCCACTTT. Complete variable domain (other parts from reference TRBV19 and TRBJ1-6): DGGITQSPKYLFRKEGQNVTLSCEQNLNHDAMYWYRQDPGQGLRLIYYSQIVNDFQKGDIAEGYSVSREKKESFPLTVTSAQKNPTAFYLCASSSPAGSYNSPLHFGNGTRLTVT.

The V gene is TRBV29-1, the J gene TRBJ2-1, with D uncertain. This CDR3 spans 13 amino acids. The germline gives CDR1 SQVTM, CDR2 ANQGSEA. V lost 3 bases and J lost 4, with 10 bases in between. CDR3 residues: CSVDSVRYNEQFF. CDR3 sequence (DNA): TGCAGCGTTGACAGTGTCCGGTACAATGAGCAGTTCTTC.

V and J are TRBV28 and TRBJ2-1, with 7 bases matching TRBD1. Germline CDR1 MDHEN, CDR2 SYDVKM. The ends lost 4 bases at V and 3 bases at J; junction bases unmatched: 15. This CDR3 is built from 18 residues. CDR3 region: CASSYYGPGQSFYNEQFF. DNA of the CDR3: TGTGCCAGCAGTTATTACGGGCCGGGACAGTCTTTCTACAATGAGCAGTTCTTC.

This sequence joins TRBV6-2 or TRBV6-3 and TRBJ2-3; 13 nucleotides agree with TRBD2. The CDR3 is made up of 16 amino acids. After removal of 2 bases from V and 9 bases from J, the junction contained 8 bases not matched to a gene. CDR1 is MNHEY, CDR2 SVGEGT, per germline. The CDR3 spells CASSYGLAGVWRTQYF. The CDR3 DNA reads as TGTGCCAGCAGTTACGGACTAGCGGGAGTTTGGAGGACGCAGTATTTT.

As DNA, the CDR3 is TGTGCCAGCAGGGCAAGGAGGACTAGCTCTCCCTACGAGCAGTACTTC. This gives the protein CASRARRTSSPYEQYF. The chain joins TRBV27 to TRBJ2-7; 8 bases line up with TRBD2. The CDR3 consists of 16 residues. Trimming took 6 bases from V and 2 from J; bases not matched to a gene: 12. CDR1 MNHEY and CDR2 SMNVEV come from the germline V gene (reference sequence).

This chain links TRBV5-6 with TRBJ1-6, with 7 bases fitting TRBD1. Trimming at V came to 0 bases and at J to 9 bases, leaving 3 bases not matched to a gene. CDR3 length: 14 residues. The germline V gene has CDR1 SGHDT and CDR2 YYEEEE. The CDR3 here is CASSLGRGSSPLHF. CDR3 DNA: TGTGCCAGCAGCTTGGGCAGGGGGAGTTCACCCCTCCACTTT.

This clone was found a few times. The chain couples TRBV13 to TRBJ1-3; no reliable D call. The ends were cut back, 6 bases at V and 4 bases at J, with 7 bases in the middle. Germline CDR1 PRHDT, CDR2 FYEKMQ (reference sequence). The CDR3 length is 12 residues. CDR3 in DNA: TGTGCCAGCAGTTACTTAGGAAACACCATATATTTT. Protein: CASSYLGNTIYF.

CDR3 DNA: TGTGCCAGCAGTGGGGGGGGTAGTCGGAATGAGCAGTTCTTC. Its protein product is CASSGGGSRNEQFF. The rearrangement joins TRBV6-2 or TRBV6-3 to TRBJ2-1, with 7 bases that match TRBD2. The CDR3 has 14 residues. The V segment lost 5 bases and the J segment 7 bases; nucleotides outside the gene matches: 8. Germline V gene sequence: CDR1 MNHEY, CDR2 SVGEGT.

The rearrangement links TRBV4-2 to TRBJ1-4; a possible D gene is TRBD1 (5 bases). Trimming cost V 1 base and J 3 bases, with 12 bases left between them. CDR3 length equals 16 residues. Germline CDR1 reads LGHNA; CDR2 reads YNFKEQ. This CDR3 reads CASSQVFRGPNEKLFF. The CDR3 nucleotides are TGTGCCAGCAGCCAAGTCTTCCGGGGCCCTAATGAAAAACTGTTTTTT.

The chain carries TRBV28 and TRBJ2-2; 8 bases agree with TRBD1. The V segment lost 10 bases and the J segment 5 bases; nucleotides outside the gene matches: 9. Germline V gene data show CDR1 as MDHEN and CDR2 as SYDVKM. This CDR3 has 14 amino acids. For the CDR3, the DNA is TGTGCCACCCTAGGGGACAGGCGTACCGGGGAGCTGTTTTTT. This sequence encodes CATLGDRRTGELFF.

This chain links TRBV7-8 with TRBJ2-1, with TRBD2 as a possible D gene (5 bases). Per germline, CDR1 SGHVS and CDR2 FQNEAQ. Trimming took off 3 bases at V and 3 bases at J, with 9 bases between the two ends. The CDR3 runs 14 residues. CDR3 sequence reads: CASSFLAYYNEQFF. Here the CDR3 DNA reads TGTGCCAGCAGCTTCCTAGCCTACTACAATGAGCAGTTCTTC.

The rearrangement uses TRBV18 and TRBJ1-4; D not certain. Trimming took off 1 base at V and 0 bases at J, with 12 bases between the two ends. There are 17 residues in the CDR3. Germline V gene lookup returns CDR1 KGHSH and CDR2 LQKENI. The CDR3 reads CASSPLPPGATNEKLFF. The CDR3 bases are TGTGCCAGCTCACCACTGCCTCCGGGTGCAACTAATGAAAAACTGTTTTTT.